These T cell receptor beta chains were read from a single sample in a study of T cells in localized non-small cell lung cancer. Produced via immunoSEQ multiplex PCR; TCRdb's table is partial and in-frame only. The top ten hold 0.9% to 1.5% of the sample, which has approximately 15,000 clones, roughly 89% seen once. The sample was peripheral blood mononuclear cells, taken before any cancer treatment. The origin of the receptors is a woman aged 40-75 years with stage III lung adenocarcinoma. Each CDR3 is given without its conserved first and last residue. The D gene is left open where the match is weak.

CDR3aa: ASSLGTASSGYT; j_gene: TRBJ1-2; d_gene: NA; v_gene: TRBV7-8
CDR3aa: ASRITEAF; j_gene: TRBJ1-1; d_gene: NA; v_gene: TRBV2
CDR3aa: ASSRNPTGTSSYEQY; j_gene: TRBJ2-7; d_gene: NA; v_gene: TRBV2
CDR3aa: ASSPRDLAIAGVANTGELF; j_gene: TRBJ2-2; d_gene: TRBD2; v_gene: TRBV4-1
CDR3aa: ASSPRQGIGWNEQF; j_gene: TRBJ2-1; d_gene: TRBD1; v_gene: TRBV5-1
CDR3aa: ASNPTGTGYEQY; j_gene: TRBJ2-7; d_gene: TRBD1; v_gene: TRBV9
CDR3aa: ASSLFGVQADTQY; j_gene: TRBJ2-3; d_gene: NA; v_gene: TRBV7-9
CDR3aa: ASSEVVGQPQH; j_gene: TRBJ1-5; d_gene: NA; v_gene: TRBV6-1
CDR3aa: ASSLAGGETQY; j_gene: TRBJ2-5; d_gene: TRBD2; v_gene: TRBV14
CDR3aa: ASSGLAGKDTQY; j_gene: TRBJ2-3; d_gene: TRBD2; v_gene: TRBV18
CDR3aa: ASSLGSRGLSGNTIY; j_gene: TRBJ1-3; d_gene: NA; v_gene: TRBV11-3